The rows below give T cell receptor beta chains drawn from one sample of a study of tumor-infiltrating lymphocytes in primary liver carcinoma. TCRdb called the multiplex PCR reads again in MiXCR, with one record for every CDR3 protein. Of 100,000 or so distinct CDR3 sequences in the sample, around 84% were seen once. The sample was liver tumor tissue from sampling region 3. Receptor source: a man aged 40-49 years with primary liver carcinoma and hepatitis B virus infection. CDR3s include the opening cysteine and the closing phenylalanine or tryptophan. D genes are given only for firm matches. Rows give clone size only sometimes, using once, few, many, or a class for an expanded clone.

J | V | size | D | DNA | CDR3
TRBJ2-2 | TRBV12-3/TRBV12-4 | NA | NA | TGTGCCAGCAGTTTACGGTTAAGTGGCGGGGAGCTGTGTTTT | CASSLRLSGGELCF
TRBJ2-3 | TRBV6-5 | NA | TRBD2 | TGTGCCAGCAGACGATGGGTGGATAGCGGGACTAGCACAGATACGCAGTATTTT | CASRRWVDSGTSTDTQYF
TRBJ2-4 | TRBV11-2 | medium-sized | TRBD2 | TGTGCCAGCAGCTTAGATACTAGCGGGATTGCCAAAAACATTCAGTACTTC | CASSLDTSGIAKNIQYF
TRBJ1-1 | TRBV14 | NA | NA | TGTGCGAGCAGCCAAGGAGATTTGAACACTGAAGCTTTCTTT | CASSQGDLNTEAFF
TRBJ2-3 | TRBV6-6 | NA | TRBD2 | TGTGCCGGCAGTCGGACTAGCCACGGAGATACGCAGTATTTT | CAGSRTSHGDTQYF
TRBJ2-1 | TRBV29-1 | NA | NA | TGCAGCGTACCAACAGGGACCAATGAGCAGTTCTTC | CSVPTGTNEQFF
TRBJ2-6 | TRBV6-6 | NA | NA | TGTGCCAGCATGGTTGGGGGTCTATCCTCTGGGACCAACGTCCTGACTTTC | CASMVGGLSSGTNVLTF
TRBJ2-3 | TRBV12-3/TRBV12-4 | NA | NA | TGTGCCAGCACTTCCGACTGTACTGTTGGGGATACGCAGTATTTT | CASTSDCTVGDTQYF
TRBJ2-6 | TRBV6-1 | NA | TRBD1 | TGTGCCAGCAGTGGATACAGGGGTCATACCTCTGGGGCCAATGTCCTGACTTTC | CASSGYRGHTSGANVLTF
TRBJ2-7 | TRBV11-2 | NA | NA | TGTGCCAGTAATCACGGGGGCTACGAGCAGTACTTC | CASNHGGYEQYF
TRBJ2-6 | TRBV12-3/TRBV12-4 | NA | NA | TGTGCCAGCAGTCGGACCAGACTAGTCCCCGGTCGGGCCTCTAGGGCCAACGCCCTGACTTTC | CASSRTRLVPGRASRANALTF
TRBJ2-5 | TRBV28 | NA | NA | TGTGCCAGCTGCGACCCTAGCGCACAGCAGAGGGGCCAGTACTTC | CASCDPSAQQRGQYF
TRBJ2-1 | TRBV29-1 | NA | NA | TGCAGCGTTGCGGAGGCCTCAAGCGACAATGAGCAGTTCTTC | CSVAEASSDNEQFF
TRBJ1-1 | TRBV11-2 | NA | NA | TGTGCCAGCAGTCAAGAGTTAAACACTGATGCTTTCTTT | CASSQELNTDAFF
TRBJ2-2 | TRBV11-2 | few | TRBD2 | TGTGCCGGCAGCTCTTCTAGCGGCGCGAACACCGGGAAGCTGTTTTTT | CAGSSSSGANTGKLFF
TRBJ2-1 | TRBV6-1 | NA | NA | TGTGCCATCAGTCAGGACAGTAGCAATGAGCAGTTCTTC | CAISQDSSNEQFF
TRBJ1-1 | TRBV29-1 | NA | TRBD1 | TGCAGCATAGGACAGGTGTTGGGGATCACTGAAGCTTTCTTT | CSIGQVLGITEAFF
TRBJ2-7 | TRBV11-1 | once | NA | TGTGCCAGCAGCTCAGGGCCGGCGGGTGAAAGCTCCTACGTGCAGTATTTC | CASSSGPAGESSYVQYF
TRBJ2-4 | TRBV11-1 | NA | TRBD2 | TGTGCCAGCGGCTTTCCCGGGACTAGTGGGACCGAAAACATTAAGTACTTC | CASGFPGTSGTENIKYF
TRBJ1-1 | TRBV5-4 | NA | NA | TGTGTCAGCAGTTTAGGTCGCCCCGGGGACGCCTTAGTTTTCTTT | CVSSLGRPGDALVFF
TRBJ1-1 | TRBV29-1 | NA | NA | TGCAGCGTTGCAGGAAACTCTGAAGCCTTCTTT | CSVAGNSEAFF
TRBJ2-2 | TRBV2 | NA | NA | TGTGCCAGCAGTGAGTTAGGGAAGGCCGAGGAGCTGTTTTTT | CASSELGKAEELFF
TRBJ2-4 | TRBV12-3/TRBV12-4 | once | TRBD1 | TGTGCCAGCAGTTTCCGAGGTCAGGGGGCCAAGAACATTCAGTACTTC | CASSFRGQGAKNIQYF
TRBJ2-1 | TRBV29-1 | NA | TRBD2 | TGCAGCTTCGATTCACTAGCGGGGAATTCCTACAATGAGCAGTTCTTC | CSFDSLAGNSYNEQFF
TRBJ1-6 | TRBV11-1 | NA | NA | TGTGCCAGCAGCTGGATACTGGTCTCACCCCTCCACTTT | CASSWILVSPLHF
TRBJ2-2 | TRBV11-1 | NA | NA | TGTGCCAGCAGCTTTCGGGGCACCGGGGAGCTGTTTTTC | CASSFRGTGELFF
TRBJ2-7 | TRBV29-1 | NA | TRBD2 | TGCAGCGTCGCTTTGGGACTAGCGGACTACGAGCAGTACTTC | CSVALGLADYEQYF
TRBJ1-5 | TRBV6-1 | NA | TRBD1 | TGTGCCAGCAGAGGAATGAGGGGGCGCGTTCAGCCCCTGCATTTT | CASRGMRGRVQPLHF
TRBJ2-6 | TRBV6-2/TRBV6-3 | NA | TRBD2 | TGTGCCAGCAATACCCTAGCGGGAGGGAACTCTGGGGCCAACGGCCTGACTTTC | CASNTLAGGNSGANGLTF
TRBJ2-1 | TRBV4-1 | NA | TRBD2 | TGCGCCAGCAGCCAACTCGGGACTAGCAAGTACAATGAACAGCTCTTC | CASSQLGTSKYNEQLF
TRBJ2-4 | TRBV11-1 | NA | TRBD2 | TGTGCCAGCAGCCTTCCCGGGACTAGCGGGACCCAAGACATTCAGTACTTT | CASSLPGTSGTQDIQYF
TRBJ2-1 | TRBV7-3 | NA | NA | TGTACCAGCTGCTTAGGCCCGAGCTCCTACAATGAGCAGTTCTTC | CTSCLGPSSYNEQFF
TRBJ2-1 | TRBV29-1 | NA | NA | TGCACCGTTCGAGGCAGGGTCGGATGCGATGAGCAGTTCTTC | CTVRGRVGCDEQFF
TRBJ2-7 | TRBV11-2 | NA | NA | TGTGCCAGCAACTTACGATGCACACGGGAAAACGAGAAGTACTTC | CASNLRCTRENEKYF
TRBJ2-7 | TRBV11-2 | NA | TRBD1 | TGTGCCTGCTGCTTACGATGGACAGGGGAAAAGGAGCAGTACTTC | CACCLRWTGEKEQYF
TRBJ2-5 | TRBV6-5 | NA | NA | TGTGCCAGCAGCGGGATAGGGGTAGGTGGAGAGACCCAGTACTTC | CASSGIGVGGETQYF
TRBJ2-7 | TRBV2 | NA | NA | TGTGCCAGCAGGGTAGACTGGAACGAGCAGTACTTC | CASRVDWNEQYF